The 21 T cell receptor beta chains presented below share a single source sample, sequenced in a study of T cell responses to AZD1222 COVID-19 vaccine. The data were produced by immunoSEQ multiplex PCR, yet TCRdb's version contains in-frame clones alone and is incomplete. The table has 150,000 or so clones, approximately 94% seen once. The specimen comprised peripheral blood, sampled on day 0 of AZD1222 vaccination. These receptors all come from an adult in good health.

The chain links TRBV11-2 to TRBJ1-1; tentatively, D is TRBD1 (5 bases). Between the trimmed V and J ends, which lost 1 base and 1 base, there was a span of 10 bases. Germline V gene data show CDR1 as SGHAT and CDR2 as FQNNGV. The CDR3 covers 15 residues. CDR3 amino acids: CASSLVWGKNTEAFF. DNA of the CDR3: TGTGCCAGCAGCTTAGTTTGGGGGAAGAACACTGAAGCTTTCTTT.

The chain uses TRBV5-3 and TRBJ2-5, with TRBD1 identical over 10 bases. TRBV5-3 qualifies as an ORF whose function is uncertain. This CDR3 contains 14 residues. V was clipped by 3 bases and J by 4 bases; unmatched bases: 3. The CDR3, as DNA: TGTGCCAGAAGCTCCCGGGACAGGGGAGAGACCCAGTACTTC. Encoded protein: CARSSRDRGETQYF.

The J gene is TRBJ2-7, the V gene TRBV14; no clear D. The CDR3 sequence is 16 residues long. Germline V gene data show CDR1 as SGHDN and CDR2 as FVKESK. V was clipped by 0 bases and J by 2 bases, with 14 bases between them. This chain's CDR3 is CASSQDPGFGAYEQYF. The CDR3 DNA sequence: TGTGCCAGCAGCCAAGATCCCGGGTTTGGGGCCTACGAGCAGTACTTC.

The chain has TRBV7-9 and TRBJ1-1; 8 nucleotides line up with TRBD1. The CDR3 has 17 residues. Germline V CDR1 and CDR2: SEHNR, FQNEAQ (reference sequence). V gave up 4 bases and J gave up 1 base; unmatched junction bases: 11. CDR3 loop: CASSSRGQGRANTEAFF. The CDR3 DNA sequence: TGTGCCAGCAGCTCGAGAGGACAGGGAAGGGCGAACACTGAAGCTTTCTTT.

This chain connects TRBV7-9 to TRBJ1-3; D call uncertain. Germline V lookup: CDR1 SEHNR, CDR2 FQNEAQ (reference sequence). V was clipped by 4 bases and J by 7 bases, with 20 bases between them. The CDR3 runs 16 residues. The CDR3 bases are TGTGCCAGCAGCTCCCCCCAGGACGGTTCTTGGAACACCATATATTTT. This codes for CASSSPQDGSWNTIYF. The full variable domain, rest sourced from reference TRBV7-9 and TRBJ1-3, is DTGVSQNPRHKITKRGQNVTFRCDPISEHNRLYWYRQTLGQGPEFLTYFQNEAQLEKSRLLSDRFSAERPKGSFSTLEIQRTEQGDSAMYLCASSSPQDGSWNTIYFGEGSWLTVV.

The CDR3 region has the DNA TGTGCCACCAGTCGGGTAGCGGACACTGAAGCTTTCTTT. Translated, it gives CATSRVADTEAFF. This chain connects TRBV19 to TRBJ1-1; no clear D. Trimming took 10 bases from V and 3 from J, leaving 15 bases between them. Germline V lookup: CDR1 LNHDA, CDR2 SQIVND (reference sequence). This CDR3 has 13 residues. Combining the CDR3 with reference TRBV19 and TRBJ1-1 gives the whole variable domain DGGITQSPKYLFRKEGQNVTLSCEQNLNHDAMYWYRQDPGQGLRLIYYSQIVNDFQKGDIAEGYSVSREKKESFPLTVTSAQKNPTAFYLCATSRVADTEAFFGQGTRLTVV.

This chain joins TRBV5-4 and TRBJ1-1; no firm D call. The CDR3 runs 14 residues. V was clipped by 5 bases and J by 1 base, with 12 bases between them. Germline V lookup: CDR1 SGHNT, CDR2 YYREEE (reference sequence). CDR3 amino acids: CASRRTASNTEAFF. As DNA, the CDR3 is TGTGCCAGCAGAAGGACCGCTTCGAACACTGAAGCTTTCTTT.

This sequence joins TRBV27 and TRBJ2-7, with D possibly TRBD1 on 6 matching bases. The CDR3 sequence is 19 residues long. Trimming stripped 6 bases from V and 2 bases from J, with 29 bases between. Looked up from germline, CDR1 is MNHEY and CDR2 is SMNVEV (reference sequence). CDR3 residues: CASRISGTRESPKTYEQYF. The CDR3 nucleotides read TGTGCCAGCAGAATCTCCGGGACAAGGGAGTCCCCTAAGACCTACGAGCAGTACTTC.

The gene calls are TRBV9 and TRBJ2-4; 8 positions agree with TRBD2. The junction had 13 bases not matched to a gene; V was cut back by 5 bases and J by 0 bases. This CDR3 has 18 amino acids. CDR1 and CDR2 from the germline V gene are SGDLS and YYNGEE. Written as DNA, the CDR3 is TGTGCCAGCAGTCCTACTGGCGGGGGGATTCTAGCCAAAAACATTCAGTACTTC. Its protein product is CASSPTGGGILAKNIQYF. Based on the CDR3 plus reference TRBV9 and TRBJ2-4, the full variable domain is DSGVTQTPKHLITATGQRVTLRCSPRSGDLSVYWYQQSLDQGLQFLIQYYNGEERAKGNILERFSAQQFPDLHSELNLSSLELGDSALYFCASSPTGGGILAKNIQYFGAGTRLSVL.

The rearrangement joins TRBV7-2 to TRBJ1-5; TRBD1 aligns across 8 bases. The CDR3 extends over 13 amino acids. The trim removed 4 bases at V and 7 bases at J, leaving 3 bases unmatched. Germline values: CDR1 SGHTA, CDR2 FQGNSA. The CDR3 sequence is CASSWTGNQPQHF. In DNA, the CDR3 is TGTGCCAGCAGCTGGACAGGGAACCAGCCCCAGCATTTT.

The V call is TRBV3-1 (or the pseudogene TRBV3-2), the J call TRBJ1-1, with 8 bases identical to TRBD1. The germline V gene encodes CDR1 LGHDT and CDR2 YNNKEL (reference sequence). With 4 bases clipped from V and 6 bases from J, the junction kept 10 bases outside the gene matches. The length of the CDR3 is 15 residues. The CDR3 DNA follows: TGTGCCAGCAGCCCCGGACAGGGCCCGTGGGCTGAAGCTTTCTTT. Its protein is CASSPGQGPWAEAFF.

V and J are TRBV28 and TRBJ1-6; D is unresolved. The CDR3 runs to 13 residues. Germline V gene lookup returns CDR1 MDHEN and CDR2 SYDVKM. V lost 4 bases and J 7 bases, leaving 8 bases between the germline ends. The CDR3 region has the DNA TGTGCCAGCAGTTCCCGGGCCAATTCACCCCTCCACTTT. Amino acids: CASSSRANSPLHF.

In this sample, this clone turned up once. The V gene is TRBV5-5, the J gene TRBJ1-1; D gene unclear. The V gene lost 2 bases and the J gene lost 0 bases, with 8 bases spanning the gap. There are 14 residues in the CDR3. Germline assignment: CDR1 SGHKS and CDR2 YYEKEE (reference sequence). CDR3: CASSFRGLNTEAFF. Written as DNA, the CDR3 is TGTGCCAGCAGCTTTCGGGGTTTGAACACTGAAGCTTTCTTT.

The chain is built from TRBV7-9 and TRBJ2-5; 10 bases match TRBD2. The length of the CDR3 is 15 residues. Germline V gene lookup returns CDR1 SEHNR and CDR2 FQNEAQ (reference sequence). Germline trimming cut 6 bases from V and 0 bases from J; bases unmatched to any gene: 4. In nucleotides, the CDR3 is TGTGCCAGCAGGGGTAGCGGGGGGAACCAAGAGACCCAGTACTTC. Translating it yields CASRGSGGNQETQYF.

CDR3 in amino acids: CASSDLRWGEKLFF. The CDR3 coding sequence is TGCGCCAGCAGTGACCTAAGGTGGGGAGAAAAACTGTTTTTT. J is TRBJ1-4 and V is TRBV10-1; no definite D call. There are 14 residues in the CDR3. Trimming pared 3 bases from V and 8 bases from J, leaving 13 bases between. Germline loops: CDR1 WNHNN, CDR2 SYGVQD (reference sequence).

The CDR3 DNA sequence: TGTGCCAGCAGCTTAGCGCGGGGGGGGCCGGGAGAGACCCAGTACTTC. Its translation is CASSLARGGPGETQYF. The gene calls are TRBV7-2 and TRBJ2-5, with 9 bases lining up with TRBD2. Germline CDR1 reads SGHTA; CDR2 reads FQGNSA. This CDR3 has 16 residues. J lost 4 bases, V lost 0 bases, and 6 bases had no gene match. The full variable domain, with the rest looked up from reference TRBV7-2 and TRBJ2-5, is GAGVSQSPSNKVTEKGKDVELRCDPISGHTALYWYRQSLGQGLEFLIYFQGNSAPDKSGLPSDRFSAERTGGSVSTLTIQRTQQEDSAVYLCASSLARGGPGETQYFGPGTRLLVL.

This chain joins TRBV6-5 and TRBJ2-1; no clear D gene. The CDR3 has 11 amino acids. CDR1 is MNHEY, CDR2 SVGAGI, per germline. The V end was cut by 3 bases, the J end by 6 bases, with 3 bases between. The CDR3 loop is CASSYINEQFF. The CDR3 coding sequence is TGTGCCAGCAGTTATATCAATGAGCAGTTCTTC.

The chain has TRBV3-1 (or the pseudogene TRBV3-2) and TRBJ1-1; D remains unclear. This CDR3 comprises 17 residues. Germline V gene lookup returns CDR1 LGHDT and CDR2 YNNKEL (reference sequence). V shed 0 bases and J shed 0 bases, with 14 bases lying between them. The CDR3 region is CASSQEVGFAMNTEAFF. For the CDR3, the DNA is TGTGCCAGCAGCCAAGAGGTCGGATTCGCTATGAACACTGAAGCTTTCTTT.

The chain combines TRBV6-5 with TRBJ2-3; 12 bases agree with TRBD1. The CDR3 loop spans 16 amino acids. The trim removed 3 bases at V and 4 bases at J, leaving 5 bases unmatched. Germline lookup yields CDR1 MNHEY and CDR2 SVGAGI. Here the CDR3 DNA reads TGTGCCAGCAGTTATACCGGGACAGGGGGCGCAGATACGCAGTATTTT. Its translation: CASSYTGTGGADTQYF.

The V gene is TRBV12-5, the J gene TRBJ1-5, with TRBD1 identical over 8 bases. CDR1 is LGHNT and CDR2 is FRNRAP in the germline V gene. The trim removed 1 base at V and 12 bases at J, leaving 5 bases unmatched. The CDR3 runs 13 residues. The CDR3 loop is CASGLEDRAGQHF. The CDR3 DNA sequence: TGTGCTAGTGGTTTGGAGGACAGGGCCGGCCAGCATTTT. The full variable domain, its missing parts supplied by reference TRBV12-5 and TRBJ1-5, is DARVTQTPRHKVTEMGQEVTMRCQPILGHNTVFWYRQTMMQGLELLAYFRNRAPLDDSGMPKDRFSAEMPDATLATLKIQPSEPRDSAVYFCASGLEDRAGQHFGDGTRLSIL.

V usage is TRBV4-1 and J usage is TRBJ1-2; D unclear. Trimming removed 0 bases from V and 2 bases from J, with 7 bases in between. This CDR3 is built from 14 residues. The germline V gene has CDR1 MGHRA and CDR2 YSYEKL. CDR3 DNA sequence: TGCGCCAGCAGCCAAGATGCGGTCAACTATGGCTACACCTTC. Translation: CASSQDAVNYGYTF.